This TCR beta chain was profiled in a study of T cells after yellow fever vaccination. With respect to this clonotype: Its antigen is unknown.

In TCRdb, the 5' RACE reads were re-called with MiXCR into one record per CDR3 protein. This sample carries 450,000 to 550,000 distinct CDR3 sequences, just over 20% of them seen once, and the ten largest clones take about 16%. Broader study findings: Abundant clonotypes (contaminants from the bulk population) could be present in FACS-sorted repertoires.

The CDR3 is made up of 13 amino acids. Deletions cut 6 bases from V and 3 bases from J, with 11 bases between. Germline CDR1 MNHEY, CDR2 SVGEGT. The chain combines TRBV6-2 or TRBV6-3 with TRBJ1-1, with no clear D. The sequencing here drew on PBMCs, taken 20 to 25 days after the first yellow fever vaccination. This clonotype was sampled from a man younger than 35 who received the YFV17D yellow fever vaccine. CDR3 in amino acids: CASRIEVHTEAFF. As DNA, the CDR3 is TGTGCCAGCAGGATCGAAGTACACACTGAAGCTTTCTTT.